This record looks at one T cell receptor beta chain sequence and its context. This clone was counted once. The target of this receptor is not known. The input lacks base qualities; no much larger clone sits a single base away. The sample comes from a study of T cell responses to AZD1222 COVID-19 vaccine (dated by TCRdb to the early 2020s). About the study as a whole: A total of 240 or so trial participants underwent TCR sequencing, of whom about 210 had received two doses of AZD1222 and around 25 had received two doses of the MenACWY control vaccine. Trial participants were enrolled by age into subgroups of 18-55, 56-69 and 70-plus years, and 148, 28 and 57 TCR-sequenced participants, respectively, were included in these subgroups.

The paper as a whole reports these results and caveats: The 56-69-year group was small, and its depth increase did not reach significance, likely because of low power. Participants were mostly white British, with more females than males. The authors suggested clonal diversity may have been underestimated. Vaccine-associated CD4 TCRs spanned the whole spike protein, with dominant responses in regions 160-218 and 743-854. Spike-specific TCR breadth and depth rose significantly after two AZD1222 doses compared with day 0 and with MenACWY recipients. Because no day 14 peak-response samples were available, the repertoires could be characterized only after the peak T cell response. Reportedly, close to half of the unique spike-specific TCRs recognized epitopes lying outside the regions that are mutated in the B.1.351 and B.1.1.7 variants. Conclusions about previously exposed vaccinees are limited because only six or seven AZD1222 recipients were SARS-CoV-2 seropositive at baseline.

The CDR3 regions of human TCRbeta chains were analyzed by immunosequencing. As for the original processing: TCRs in the repertoires were matched against a reference library of SARS-CoV-2-specific TCRs that had been generated with the MIRA antigen-specificity platform. Breadth was defined as the fraction of unique TCRs that were SARS-CoV-2-associated. Depth was defined as the fraction of total T cells that were SARS-CoV-2-associated. Using the MIRA data, every spike-specific TCR was mapped to the spike region that the TCR reacted to and assigned to either a CD4 or a CD8 class. Log10-transformed breadth and depth values were compared by one-way ANOVA with Sidak's multiple comparisons tests. TCRdb holds this immuneACCESS table with in-frame rearrangements only. Some clones are missing; in checked studies, unresolved V genes explain under half, and the rest has no known cause. V, J and clone size reflect that table, while D and trimming were determined from the DNA. The sample table holds 110,000 to 150,000 clones, of which approximately 95% were seen once. The ten top clones hold over 0.85% of the sample.

This sample's time point label indicates: baseline before first vaccination. According to the study, the label for this sample's treatment or condition signals: meningococcal conjugate vaccine given as trial control. Samples from vaccinated people were obtained from the UK trials COV001 and COV002, which included a single-blind randomized controlled phase 2/3 trial of AZD1222 (ChAdOx1 nCoV-19) in healthy adults. Trial participant PBMC samples were collected at day 0 and day 28 after the second dose for TCRbeta chain sequencing. The sequence was obtained from an adult in good health. The specimen was peripheral blood, collected on day 0 of MenACWY control vaccination.

The DNA reads as follows: TGTGCCAGCAGCCATATTACCGGGACAGGGCCCTCCTACGAGCAGTACTTC. Its translation reads: CASSHITGTGPSYEQYF. The sequence links TRBV3-1 (or the pseudogene TRBV3-2) to TRBJ2-7; 9 bases in the junction line up with TRBD1. Trimmed from V: 3 bases; trimmed from J: 0 bases; junction bases lacking a gene match: 9. Counted from cysteine to phenylalanine, this CDR3 has 17 amino acids. Only the CDR3 region is kept as DNA, spanning 51 bases read in frame from base 1. CDR1 LGHDT and CDR2 YNNKEL were looked up in the germline V gene (reference sequence).